A single sample is the source of the 10 T cell receptor beta chains below, sequenced in a study of T cells in Graves' hyperthyroidism and ophthalmopathy. Using RNA transcripts as the source, TCR beta CDR3 regions were amplified. The TCR CDR3 first-round RT-PCR relied on the HTBI primer set. Each CDR3 protein is one row after TCRdb ran MiXCR on the multiplex PCR reads. The table shows 650,000 to 700,000 distinct CDR3 sequences, with roughly 17% occurring only once. Sequencing was carried out using blood. These receptors were collected from a man in his forties or fifties with Graves' hyperthyroidism.

This clonotype occurred many times. The gene calls are TRBV18 and TRBJ2-7; TRBD1 is a possible D gene (7 bases). The germline CDR1 and CDR2 sequences are KGHSH and LQKENI. The V and J ends lost 1 base and 3 bases respectively, with 10 bases between them. This CDR3 contains 14 residues. The CDR3 DNA follows: TGTGCCAGCTCACCACTCAGGGGGGACTACGAGCAGTACTTC. It specifies CASSPLRGDYEQYF.

This clonotype was recorded many times. The V and J genes are TRBV7-9 and TRBJ2-1, with 12 bases matching TRBD2. Germline V gives CDR1 SEHNR, CDR2 FQNEAQ (reference sequence). The CDR3 runs to 19 residues. V lost 5 bases, J lost 6 bases, and 17 bases stayed unmatched. The DNA for the CDR3 is TGTGCCAGCAGCCAACTACCCCCCGGGACTAGCGGGCATACCAATGAGCAGTTCTTC. As protein: CASSQLPPGTSGHTNEQFF.

This clonotype was seen many times. J is TRBJ1-3 and V is TRBV7-2; D is ambiguous. The CDR3 runs 15 residues. V lost 0 bases to trimming and J lost 1 base, with 7 bases between them. Germline CDR1 reads SGHTA; CDR2 reads FQGNSA. The CDR3 is CASSLAMGSGNTIYF. The CDR3 coding sequence is TGTGCCAGCAGCTTAGCCATGGGGTCTGGAAACACCATATATTTT.

At least ten counts were recorded for this clonotype. The chain employs TRBV10-3 and TRBJ1-1; weak D call: TRBD1 (6 bases). Trimming left V 0 bases short and J 1 base short, with 15 bases between. The CDR3 contains 17 residues. CDR1 and CDR2 from the germline V gene are ENHRY and SYGVKD. The CDR3 reads CAISESTSDSPNTEAFF. CDR3 nucleotides: TGTGCCATCAGTGAGTCAACATCGGACAGTCCGAACACTGAAGCTTTCTTT.

This clonotype was seen a handful of times. One junction end disagrees with the germline gene, perhaps due to a read error. The genes are TRBV27 and TRBJ2-4; D is uncertain. The CDR3 runs 13 residues. The germline V gene encodes CDR1 MNHEY and CDR2 SMNVEV (reference sequence). CDR3 DNA sequence: TGTGCCAGCAGTTTATCCAACAAAGACATTCAGTACTTC. It specifies CASSLSNKDIQYF.

The genes are TRBV18 and TRBJ2-7; no reliable D call. Germline V gives CDR1 KGHSH, CDR2 LQKENI. The CDR3 is 15 amino acids. The ends were cut back, 6 bases at V and 0 bases at J, with 15 bases in the middle. This CDR3 reads CASSERSGSSYEQYF. The CDR3 coding sequence is TGTGCCAGCTCCGAGCGATCCGGAAGCTCCTACGAGCAGTACTTC.

The sample holds many counts of this clonotype. J is TRBJ1-1 and V is TRBV12-3 or TRBV12-4; weak D call: TRBD1 (6 bases). V dropped 6 bases and J dropped 6 bases, with 11 bases sitting between them. This CDR3 has 12 residues. CDR3 in amino acids: CASSHPGAEAFF. The CDR3 bases are TGTGCCAGCAGCCACCCAGGGGCTGAAGCTTTCTTT.

For this clonotype: Sequence at one end of the junction differs from germline and may be a read error. J is TRBJ1-1 and V is TRBV7-9; a possible D gene is TRBD1 (5 bases). The germline V gene encodes CDR1 SEHNR and CDR2 FQNEAQ (reference sequence). This CDR3 comprises 15 residues. The chain's CDR3 is CANSLARWGSAEAFF. DNA of the CDR3: TGTGCCAACAGCTTAGCACGGTGGGGGTCCGCTGAAGCTTTCTTT.

Only a few counts were recorded for this clonotype. The CDR3 here is CASSSSLNEKLFF. The CDR3 region has the DNA TGTGCCAGCAGTAGCAGTTTAAATGAAAAACTGTTTTTT. The V call is TRBV7-9, the J call TRBJ1-4; no clear D. Germline V gene data show CDR1 as SEHNR and CDR2 as FQNEAQ (reference sequence). V was trimmed by 6 bases and J by 5 bases, leaving 10 bases between them. The CDR3 sequence is 13 residues long.

This clonotype was found many times. The genes are TRBV10-3 and TRBJ2-7; 8 bases line up with TRBD1. Germline V gene lookup returns CDR1 ENHRY and CDR2 SYGVKD. This CDR3 is built from 17 residues. The junction had 13 bases not matched to a gene; V was cut back by 2 bases and J by 4 bases. The CDR3 is CAISEPSGQGALYEQYF. CDR3 DNA: TGTGCCATCAGTGAGCCCTCTGGGCAGGGGGCGCTTTACGAGCAGTACTTC.